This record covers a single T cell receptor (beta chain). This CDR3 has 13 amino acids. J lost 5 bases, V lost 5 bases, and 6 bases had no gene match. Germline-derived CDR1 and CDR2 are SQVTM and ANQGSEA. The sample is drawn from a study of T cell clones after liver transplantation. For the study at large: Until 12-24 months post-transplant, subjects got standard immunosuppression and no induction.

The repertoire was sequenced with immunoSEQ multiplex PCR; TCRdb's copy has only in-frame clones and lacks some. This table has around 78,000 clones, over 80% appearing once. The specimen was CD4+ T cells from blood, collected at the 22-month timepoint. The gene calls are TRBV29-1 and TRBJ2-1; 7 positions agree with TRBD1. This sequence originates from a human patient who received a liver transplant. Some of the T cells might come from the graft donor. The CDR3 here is CSVTGTVHNEQFF. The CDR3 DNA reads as TGCAGCGTTACCGGGACAGTACACAATGAGCAGTTCTTC.